A single sample is the source of the 17 T cell receptor beta chains below, sequenced in a study of T cell clonality in common variable immunodeficiency. Only in-frame clones appear in the TCRdb table, and some are missing; sequencing was by immunoSEQ multiplex PCR. The sample has approximately 37,000 clones, none seen only once. The source material was peripheral blood mononuclear cells. The source is a person aged 18 to 70 in good health.

This clone was seen ten or more times. The sequence runs out 3 residues before the end of the CDR3; the remainder is reconstructed from the germline J gene. V and J are TRBV2 and TRBJ2-7, with TRBD2 identical over 12 bases. Germline V CDR1 and CDR2: SNHLY, FYNNEI. The CDR3 has 17 residues. V shed 5 bases, J shed 5 bases, and the junction held 13 bases outside the gene matches. The CDR3 loop reads CASSQQVGLAGRDEQYF. The part of the CDR3 DNA that was read is TGTGCCAGCAGTCAACAGGTCGGACTAGCGGGGCGCGACGAG. Looking up the rest from reference TRBV2 and TRBJ2-7 gives the full variable domain: EPEVTQTPSHQVTQMGQEVILRCVPISNHLYFYWYRQILGQKVEFLVSFYNNEISEKSEIFDDQFSVERPDGSNFTLKIRSTKLEDSAMYFCASSQQVGLAGRDEQYFGPGTRLTVT.

This clone was observed a handful of times. Coverage ceases 3 residues before the CDR3 finishes, and the germline J gene fills in the end. The chain carries TRBV19 and TRBJ1-2; tentatively, D is TRBD1 (6 bases). V was clipped by 6 bases and J by 4 bases, with 15 bases between them. The CDR3 totals 14 residues. CDR1 LNHDA and CDR2 SQIVND come from the germline V gene (reference sequence). CDR3 in amino acids: CASRARQETYGYTF. Partial CDR3 DNA: TGTGCCAGTAGGGCCCGACAGGAGACCTATGGC.

This clone was recorded many times. The CDR3 DNA, read in part, is TGTGCCAGCAGCTTGGCAGGGGGAGGATTCTACGAG. Its protein product is CASSLAGGGFYE. The complete CDR3 sequence is CASSLAGGGFYEQYF. The V call is TRBV7-2, the J call TRBJ2-7; possible D gene TRBD1, 7 bases. The read comes to an end 3 residues before the CDR3 does, leaving the germline J gene to fill in the end. Germline CDR1 and CDR2: SGHTA and FQGNSA. V lost 3 bases and J 3 bases, leaving 15 bases between the germline ends. The CDR3 has 15 residues.

Ten or more counts support this clone. The observed sequence ends 3 residues before the CDR3 terminus, with the missing tail filled in from the germline J gene. V is TRBV7-9 and J is TRBJ2-5, with 7 positions matching TRBD1. The CDR3 has 12 amino acids. Trimming at V came to 5 bases and at J to 4 bases, leaving 1 base not matched to a gene. In germline, CDR1 is SEHNR, CDR2 FQNEAQ (reference sequence). CDR3 DNA (partial): TGTGCCAGCAGCCGACAGGGAGAGACC. Encoded protein: CASSRQGET. The complete CDR3 protein is CASSRQGETQYF. The whole variable domain, remainder taken from reference TRBV7-9 and TRBJ2-5, is DTGVSQNPRHKITKRGQNVTFRCDPISEHNRLYWYRQTLGQGPEFLTYFQNEAQLEKSRLLSDRFSAERPKGSFSTLEIQRTEQGDSAMYLCASSRQGETQYFGPGTRLLVL.

As to this clone: The CDR3 end falls 3 residues outside the read, so it is completed with the germline J gene. The chain combines TRBV29-1 with TRBJ2-7; TRBD2 agrees at 9 bases. This CDR3 region has 16 residues. J gave up 5 bases and V 3 bases, and 14 bases lay outside the gene matches. Looked up from germline, CDR1 is SQVTM and CDR2 is ANQGSEA. CDR3 amino acids: CSVEETLSGRRDEQYF. The sequenced part of the CDR3 DNA is TGCAGCGTTGAGGAAACACTTAGCGGGAGAAGGGACGAG.

Note on this clone: From the germline J gene comes the end of the CDR3, since the read stops 3 residues before it. This chain uses TRBV2 with TRBJ1-5, with D tentatively TRBD1 (6 bases). CDR1 and CDR2 (germline): SNHLY, FYNNEI. The CDR3 consists of 15 residues. V dropped 7 bases and J dropped 0 bases, with 13 bases sitting between them. The CDR3: CASTGEGHSNQPQHF. The part of the CDR3 DNA that was read is TGTGCCAGCACCGGGGAGGGACATAGCAATCAGCCC.

This clone was recorded a few times. The CDR3 end falls 3 residues outside the read, so it is completed with the germline J gene. This chain joins TRBV6-1 and TRBJ2-3; D might be TRBD2 (6 bases). The V end was cut by 2 bases, the J end by 2 bases, with 11 bases between. Germline loops: CDR1 MNHNS, CDR2 SASEGT. The CDR3 has 15 amino acids. The part of the CDR3 DNA that was read is TGTGCCAGCAGTGAACTAGCGAGTCTCACAGATACG. This sequence encodes CASSELASLTDT. The CDR3 in full is CASSELASLTDTQYF.

The sequenced CDR3 bases are TGCGCCAGCAGCTGGGACAGGGTGTCTGAG. It yields the protein CASSWDRVSE. The whole CDR3 reads CASSWDRVSEQFF. The genes are TRBV5-1 and TRBJ2-1; 9 bases map to TRBD1. The sequenced fragment ends 3 residues before the CDR3 boundary, so the rest is inferred from the germline J gene. Germline V gene sequence: CDR1 SGHRS, CDR2 YFSETQ. J gave up 9 bases and V 3 bases, and 4 bases lay outside the gene matches. The CDR3 extends over 13 amino acids.

About this clone: The read finishes 3 residues shy of the CDR3 end, and the germline J gene is used to complete it. The chain uses TRBV19 and TRBJ2-4; TRBD2 is a possible D gene (6 bases). The CDR3 length is 14 residues. Germline lookup yields CDR1 LNHDA and CDR2 SQIVND (reference sequence). Partial CDR3 DNA: TGTGCCAGTAGTCCCCGGGACGGGTACGGGGGT. Translation: CASSPRDGYGG. The complete CDR3 sequence is CASSPRDGYGGQYF.

This clone was observed at least ten times. The read stops 3 residues short of the end of the CDR3; the missing end is completed from the germline J gene. The chain joins TRBV18 to TRBJ1-1; D possibly corresponds to TRBD1 (5 bases). The V end was cut by 3 bases, the J end by 1 base, with 12 bases between. This CDR3 is 15 amino acids long. The germline V gene encodes CDR1 KGHSH and CDR2 LQKENI. Partial CDR3 DNA: TGTGCCAGCTCACCTCCCAGGGTGGCGAACACTGAA. Its protein is CASSPPRVANTE. The entire CDR3 sequence reads CASSPPRVANTEAFF.

This clone is medium-sized in the sample. The read halts 3 residues ahead of the CDR3 end, with the missing end drawn from the germline J gene. V usage is TRBV5-6 and J usage is TRBJ2-7, with D possibly being TRBD1 (6 bases). Germline assignment: CDR1 SGHDT and CDR2 YYEEEE. The CDR3 sequence is 13 residues long. The germline V and J ends were trimmed by 2 bases and 4 bases, with 10 bases remaining between them. CDR3 protein: CASSFGDTYEQYF. CDR3 DNA, as far as it was read: TGTGCCAGCAGCTTTGGGGACACGTACGAG.

Ten or more counts support this clone. The read comes to an end 3 residues before the CDR3 does, leaving the germline J gene to fill in the end. This chain links TRBV30 with TRBJ1-2; 7 bases match TRBD1. V was clipped by 5 bases and J by 4 bases; unmatched bases: 4. Germline-derived CDR1 and CDR2 are GTSNPN and SVGIG (reference sequence). The CDR3 totals 12 residues. CDR3 sequence: CAWGTAPYGYTF. Incomplete CDR3 DNA: TGTGCCTGGGGGACAGCCCCCTATGGC.

Many counts were recorded for this clone. The part of the CDR3 DNA that was read is TGTGCCAGCTCACCTTCGTTCTTCGGGGGGGACACCGGGGAG. Its translation: CASSPSFFGGDTGE. In full, the CDR3 is CASSPSFFGGDTGELFF. The chain carries TRBV18 and TRBJ2-2; 8 bases fit TRBD2. The missing CDR3 end, 3 residues past where the read stops, is filled in from the germline J gene. V was pared by 3 bases and J by 3 bases, with 9 bases of the junction left unmatched. This CDR3 region has 17 residues. Germline CDR1 is KGHSH and CDR2 is LQKENI.

This clone has ten or more counts. Partial CDR3 DNA: TGTGCCAGCAGCCCGACAGGGGGCGGTCCCTACGAG. Residues: CASSPTGGGPYE. The complete CDR3 protein is CASSPTGGGPYEQYF. The V gene is TRBV7-6, the J gene TRBJ2-7, with 10 bases aligning to TRBD1. The CDR3 goes on 3 residues after the read ends, and that part is filled in from the germline J gene. Germline loops: CDR1 SGHVS, CDR2 FNYEAQ. V was pared by 5 bases and J by 2 bases, with 6 bases of the junction left unmatched. The length of the CDR3 is 15 residues.

This clone was seen repeatedly, ten times or more. With the read ending 3 residues before the CDR3 end, the germline J gene is used to fill in that end. The rearrangement joins TRBV20-1 to TRBJ2-3, with D possibly being TRBD2 (5 bases). V was trimmed by 2 bases and J by 0 bases, leaving 24 bases between them. This CDR3 region has 19 residues. CDR1 DFQATT and CDR2 SNEGSKA come from the germline V gene (reference sequence). Partial CDR3 DNA: TGCAGTGCTAGAAGGCTGGCCGGATCAAGCGGCCACAGCACAGATACG. It specifies CSARRLAGSSGHSTDT. In full, the CDR3 is CSARRLAGSSGHSTDTQYF.

Only a few counts were recorded for this clone. The CDR3 goes on 3 residues after the read ends, and that part is filled in from the germline J gene. The chain recombines TRBV30 with TRBJ1-1; unclear D gene. CDR1 GTSNPN and CDR2 SVGIG come from the germline V gene (reference sequence). The CDR3 runs to 12 residues. CDR3 sequence: CAWSVLTDTAFF. Partial CDR3 DNA: TGTGCCTGGAGTGTGCTCACAGATACG.

This clone was counted at least ten times. The CDR3 end is not reached by the read, which stops 3 residues before it; the germline J gene fills it in. The chain carries TRBV18 and TRBJ2-5; TRBD1 matches 7 bases. J lost 5 bases, V lost 2 bases, and 5 bases had no gene match. The CDR3 contains 14 residues. Germline V gene lookup returns CDR1 KGHSH and CDR2 LQKENI. CDR3 residues: CASSPATGWETQYF. The sequenced part of the CDR3 DNA is TGTGCCAGCTCACCAGCGACAGGGTGGGAGACC.